The 15 T cell receptor beta chains listed next were all sequenced from one sample in a study of persistence of HIV-infected CD4 T cells. Cells were stimulated with CMV-infected fibroblast lysates at approximately 10 ug/mL. Sorted nonresponding memory CD4+ T cells were CD40L-negative, CD69-negative, CD45RO-high. The libraries were made with immunoSEQ version 4 in survey mode. Sequencing used immunoSEQ multiplex PCR; TCRdb keeps in-frame clones, though not all of them. The data show fewer than 35,000 clones, roughly four fifths seen once. Their target antigens are unknown. The sequencing here drew on CD4+ T cells sorted from PBMCs after approximately 19-hour stimulation, taken from a patient who received antiretroviral therapy. The receptors stem from an adult man with HIV who was CMV-seropositive.

The sample holds one count of this clone. This rearrangement joins TRBV6-2 or TRBV6-3 to TRBJ1-1; D is ambiguous. Looked up from germline, CDR1 is MNHEY and CDR2 is SVGEGT. V lost 3 bases and J 6 bases, leaving 14 bases between the germline ends. This CDR3 has 14 amino acids. In DNA form, the CDR3 reads TGTGCCAGCAGTTATCTCCAAACATCCGCTGAAGCTTTCTTT. Protein sequence: CASSYLQTSAEAFF.

The chain joins TRBV7-6 to TRBJ1-2; tentatively, D is TRBD1 (6 bases). The V gene's germline CDR1 is SGHVS and CDR2 FNYEAQ. There are 13 residues in the CDR3. Between the trimmed V and J ends, which lost 1 base and 4 bases, there was a span of 7 bases. The CDR3 nucleotides read TGTGCCAGCAGCTTAGAGGACAGCTATGGCTACACCTTC. Its translation is CASSLEDSYGYTF.

This chain uses TRBV5-6 with TRBJ2-3; D not resolved. The CDR3 loop spans 11 amino acids. V lost 2 bases and J 6 bases, leaving 4 bases between the germline ends. In germline, CDR1 is SGHDT, CDR2 YYEEEE. CDR3 sequence (DNA): TGTGCCAGCAGCTTAGGGGATACGCAGTATTTT. Translation: CASSLGDTQYF. The full variable domain, completed using reference TRBV5-6 and TRBJ2-3, is DAGVTQSPTHLIKTRGQQVTLRCSPKSGHDTVSWYQQALGQGPQFIFQYYEEEERQRGNFPDRFSGHQFPNYSSELNVNALLLGDSALYLCASSLGDTQYFGPGTRLTVL.

This clone came up a few times. The chain links TRBV5-1 to TRBJ2-7; TRBD1 matches 8 bases. V lost 2 bases to trimming and J lost 6 bases; unmatched junction nucleotides: 7. In germline, CDR1 is SGHRS, CDR2 YFSETQ. This CDR3 spans 14 amino acids. The CDR3 DNA reads TGCGCCAGCAGCTTCCGGGACAGGAGCGGCGAGCAGTACTTC. Protein sequence: CASSFRDRSGEQYF.

The chain combines TRBV4-2 with TRBJ2-3; 13 bases are a match to TRBD2. Germline CDR1 reads LGHNA; CDR2 reads YNFKEQ. V dropped 0 bases and J dropped 6; count of bases not matched to a gene: 12. The CDR3 has 19 amino acids. The CDR3 DNA reads as TGTGCCAGCAGCCAAGAAGGGAAGACTAGCGGGGGGCCGGGGGATACGCAGTATTTT. Its protein product is CASSQEGKTSGGPGDTQYF.

This clone came up a few times. This chain uses TRBV4-1 with TRBJ2-3; D may be TRBD2 (6 bases). In germline, CDR1 is MGHRA, CDR2 YSYEKL. The CDR3 runs to 15 residues. V was trimmed by 0 bases and J by 1 base, leaving 8 bases between them. In DNA form, the CDR3 reads TGCGCCAGCAGCCAAGATTGGGGGGGCACAGATACGCAGTATTTT. It is translated as CASSQDWGGTDTQYF.

This clone was seen just once. V gene TRBV6-5 combines with J gene TRBJ1-5, with D possibly matching TRBD1 (6 bases). Germline CDR1 is MNHEY and CDR2 is SVGAGI. V lost 2 bases and J 9 bases, leaving 11 bases between the germline ends. The CDR3 is 13 amino acids. The CDR3 region is CASSYQGNGPQHF. The CDR3 coding sequence is TGTGCCAGCAGTTACCAGGGGAATGGGCCCCAGCATTTT.

J is TRBJ2-7 and V is TRBV18; TRBD1 agrees at 8 bases. The V and J ends lost 6 bases and 5 bases, in that order; junction bases with no gene match: 6. Germline values: CDR1 KGHSH, CDR2 LQKENI. The CDR3 sequence is 13 residues long. The CDR3: CASSLQQGDEQYF. DNA of the CDR3: TGTGCCAGCTCCCTTCAACAGGGGGACGAGCAGTACTTC.

The V gene is TRBV29-1, the J gene TRBJ1-2, with TRBD1 matching over 8 bases. The CDR3 runs 14 residues. Germline CDR1 is SQVTM and CDR2 is ANQGSEA. The V segment lost 3 bases and the J segment 7 bases; nucleotides outside the gene matches: 10. DNA of the CDR3: TGCAGCGTTGATCCCAGGACAGGGTGGACTGGCTACACCTTC. Translated: CSVDPRTGWTGYTF.

This chain joins TRBV19 and TRBJ1-5; 8 bases line up with TRBD1. The CDR3 is made up of 15 amino acids. The germline V gene encodes CDR1 LNHDA and CDR2 SQIVND (reference sequence). Trimming removed 5 bases from V and 3 bases from J; junction bases left unmatched: 6. The CDR3 DNA reads as TGTGCCAGTAGTGCCGCAGGGGGCAACAATCAGCCCCAGCATTTT. Protein sequence: CASSAAGGNNQPQHF.

The count of this clone is one. The CDR3 nucleotides are TGCGCCAGCAGCTTGGGAACAGGGATCGCCTATGGCTACACCTTC. The encoded protein is CASSLGTGIAYGYTF. The chain uses TRBV5-1 and TRBJ1-2, with D possibly TRBD1 on 6 matching bases. CDR1 and CDR2 (germline): SGHRS, YFSETQ. Trimming cost V 0 bases and J 4 bases, with 13 bases left between them. CDR3 length: 15 residues.

The V gene is TRBV10-3, the J gene TRBJ2-1; D possibly corresponds to TRBD1 (6 bases). The ends were cut back, 4 bases at V and 0 bases at J, with 13 bases in the middle. CDR3 length equals 16 residues. CDR1 and CDR2 from the germline V gene are ENHRY and SYGVKD. For the CDR3, the DNA is TGTGCCATCAGTGCGCAGGGGTTGAGCTCCTACAATGAGCAGTTCTTC. Translation gives CAISAQGLSSYNEQFF.

The rearrangement joins TRBV28 to TRBJ2-3; D is ambiguous. Trimming shortened V by 2 bases and J by 6 bases, and 12 bases separated the two germline ends. The CDR3 consists of 14 residues. CDR1 is MDHEN, CDR2 SYDVKM, per germline. The CDR3 sequence: CASSLHPSADTQYF. The CDR3 DNA reads TGTGCCAGCAGTTTACACCCGAGTGCGGATACGCAGTATTTT.

The chain has TRBV4-1 and TRBJ2-6, with D possibly TRBD2 on 6 matching bases. Germline-derived CDR1 and CDR2 are MGHRA and YSYEKL. CDR3 length: 18 amino acids. The V gene lost 1 base and the J gene lost 2 bases, with 15 bases spanning the gap. CDR3 bases: TGCGCCAGCAGCCAAGGACTAGAACGTGCGGCTGGGGCCAACGTCCTGACTTTC. Residues: CASSQGLERAAGANVLTF.

This sequence joins TRBV5-1 and TRBJ1-1, with 8 positions matching TRBD1. From germline, CDR1 is SGHRS and CDR2 YFSETQ. V dropped 0 bases and J dropped 1; count of bases not matched to a gene: 8. The length of the CDR3 is 17 residues. DNA of the CDR3: TGCGCCAGCAGCTTGGGCCCTTCAGGGGGCGAGAACACTGAAGCTTTCTTT. Protein product: CASSLGPSGGENTEAFF. The full variable domain, with the rest looked up from reference TRBV5-1 and TRBJ1-1, is KAGVTQTPRYLIKTRGQQVTLSCSPISGHRSVSWYQQTPGQGLQFLFEYFSETQRNKGNFPGRFSGRQFSNSRSEMNVSTLELGDSALYLCASSLGPSGGENTEAFFGQGTRLTVV.